A single sample gave rise to the 29 T cell receptor beta chains below, sequenced in a study of T-cell memory formation after mild COVID-19. TCRdb called the 5' RACE reads again in MiXCR, with one record for every CDR3 protein. The table has roughly 410,000 distinct CDR3 sequences, approximately 25% seen once; the top ten hold roughly 8.7%. Sequencing used PBMCs or a T cell subset sorted from them (not recorded which). The receptors stem from an adult woman who had mild COVID-19 (a few samples of this study predate the infection). Cell type and time point are not known.

This clonotype has a handful of counts. The rearrangement uses TRBV5-1 and TRBJ2-1, with D unresolved. The CDR3 spans 15 residues. The germline V gene has CDR1 SGHRS and CDR2 YFSETQ. Trimming stripped 6 bases from V and 0 bases from J, with 13 bases between. The DNA for the CDR3 is TGCGCCAGCACCGTCGGCCCCAGCTCCTACAATGAGCAGTTCTTC. Its protein product is CASTVGPSSYNEQFF.

This clonotype was observed a handful of times. The V call is TRBV20-1, the J call TRBJ2-5; D not resolved. The CDR3 covers 13 residues. Germline assignment: CDR1 DFQATT and CDR2 SNEGSKA (reference sequence). V was cut by 6 bases and J by 5 bases, with 16 bases left in between. CDR3 coding DNA: TGCAGTGCATACGACGGAGTGAAGGAGACCCAGTACTTC. This encodes CSAYDGVKETQYF.

This clonotype was found a few times. This chain uses TRBV6-5 with TRBJ2-3, with D perhaps TRBD1 (8 bases). Germline loops: CDR1 MNHEY, CDR2 SVGAGI. The CDR3 length is 14 residues. Trimming removed 7 bases at V and 4 bases at J, with 15 bases between. The chain's CDR3 is CASKGGTGADTQYF. Written as DNA, the CDR3 is TGTGCCAGCAAGGGAGGGACAGGTGCAGATACGCAGTATTTT.

In its sample, this clonotype was seen a few times. The chain links TRBV19 to TRBJ1-2; D not resolved. Between the trimmed V and J ends, which lost 6 bases and 6 bases, there was a span of 8 bases. Germline V lookup: CDR1 LNHDA, CDR2 SQIVND (reference sequence). This CDR3 comprises 11 residues. In DNA, the CDR3 is TGTGCCAGTAGGGGCGGGAATGGCTACACCTTC. This gives the protein CASRGGNGYTF.

This clonotype was picked up a small number of times. The chain links TRBV7-6 to TRBJ2-2, with 9 bases aligning to TRBD2. The CDR3 covers 16 residues. Germline V gene sequence: CDR1 SGHVS, CDR2 FNYEAQ. J gave up 5 bases and V 5 bases, and 9 bases lay outside the gene matches. CDR3 residues: CASSPSTSGVTGELFF. CDR3 coding DNA: TGTGCCAGCAGCCCCTCGACTAGCGGAGTTACCGGGGAGCTGTTTTTT.

This clonotype was detected only a few times. The V and J genes are TRBV6-2 or TRBV6-3 and TRBJ2-1; 14 nucleotides agree with TRBD2. With V trimmed by 2 bases and J by 9 bases, 9 bases remained unmatched. There are 17 residues in the CDR3. Germline V gene lookup returns CDR1 MNHEY and CDR2 SVGEGT. The CDR3 DNA reads TGTGCCAGCAGTTACGGGCCGGGACTAGCGGGAGTGGGTGAGCAGTTCTTC. Translation: CASSYGPGLAGVGEQFF.

This clonotype turned up a few times. The rearrangement uses TRBV3-1 and TRBJ1-5, with unresolved D. The CDR3 covers 15 residues. With 0 bases removed from V and 6 bases from J, the gap between germline ends came to 12 bases. Germline CDR1 LGHDT, CDR2 YNNKEL (reference sequence). CDR3 bases: TGTGCCAGCAGCCAAGATGGTGGATGGGGTCAGCCCCAGCATTTT. It codes for CASSQDGGWGQPQHF.

The chain couples TRBV11-2 to TRBJ1-2, with TRBD1 matching over 9 bases. V lost 5 bases and J lost 4; bases outside the gene matches: 11. Germline CDR1 is SGHAT and CDR2 is FQNNGV. The CDR3 consists of 16 residues. For the CDR3, the DNA is TGTGCCAGCAGCCGAGGACAGGGGAGGTGGTTCTATGGCTACACCTTC. It is translated as CASSRGQGRWFYGYTF.

This clonotype appeared a few times. This chain connects TRBV12-5 to TRBJ2-7, with a possible D match to TRBD2 (7 bases). The V and J ends lost 7 bases and 10 bases respectively, with 20 bases between them. The germline V gene encodes CDR1 LGHNT and CDR2 FRNRAP. This CDR3 is 13 amino acids long. CDR3 nucleotide sequence: TGTGCTAGTGCCCTGGAGGGGGGGACAACCCAGTACTTC. Its translation: CASALEGGTTQYF.

This chain uses TRBV7-9 with TRBJ1-2; D perhaps matches TRBD1 (5 bases). CDR3 length: 15 amino acids. The V end was cut by 6 bases, the J end by 8 bases, with 22 bases between. CDR1 is SEHNR, CDR2 FQNEAQ, per germline (reference sequence). The CDR3 DNA reads as TGTGCCAGCAGTCTAGGATGGGGGTCCTTAGAAGGCTACACCTTC. Its translation is CASSLGWGSLEGYTF.

This clonotype was found a few times. V usage is TRBV27 and J usage is TRBJ2-5; D call uncertain. The length of the CDR3 is 14 residues. V was shortened by 4 bases and J by 4 bases, with 13 bases between the two germline ends. Germline loops: CDR1 MNHEY, CDR2 SMNVEV (reference sequence). The DNA of the CDR3 is TGTGCCAGCAGTTCCTTGGGCACACGAGAGACCCAGTACTTC. This translates into CASSSLGTRETQYF.

The chain uses TRBV4-1 and TRBJ2-1, with 7 bases lining up with TRBD2. This CDR3 spans 14 amino acids. Germline V gene lookup returns CDR1 MGHRA and CDR2 YSYEKL. Trimming cost V 4 bases and J 11 bases; bases outside gene matches: 11. This CDR3 is CASSRGGSPPQQFF. CDR3 coding DNA: TGCGCCAGCAGCCGAGGCGGGAGTCCCCCCCAGCAGTTCTTC.

The V and J genes are TRBV5-4 and TRBJ1-2; D may be TRBD1 (6 bases). V was pared by 4 bases and J by 4 bases, with 11 bases between. Per germline, CDR1 SGHNT and CDR2 YYREEE (reference sequence). This CDR3 spans 13 amino acids. The CDR3 reads CASSPGQLYGYTF. The CDR3 nucleotides are TGTGCCAGCAGCCCCGGACAGCTCTATGGCTACACCTTC.

In this sample, this clonotype turned up many times. The V gene is TRBV24-1, the J gene TRBJ1-1, with no clear D. CDR1 and CDR2 from the germline V gene are KGHDR and SFDVKD. V lost 6 bases and J 6 bases, leaving 10 bases between the germline ends. The CDR3 is 12 residues long. CDR3 in amino acids: CATSNGASEAFF. The CDR3 nucleotides are TGTGCCACCAGTAATGGAGCGTCTGAAGCTTTCTTT.

For this clonotype: This may arise from a read error, as a much more abundant clone is one base away. The chain has TRBV12-3 or TRBV12-4 and TRBJ1-5; D not certain. Trimming took off 3 bases at V and 5 bases at J, with 5 bases between the two ends. This CDR3 is 12 amino acids long. The CDR3 DNA sequence: TGTGCCAGCAGTTTTGTGGATCAGCCCCAGCATTTT. Its protein product is CASSFVDQPQHF.

The rearrangement joins TRBV5-6 to TRBJ1-1; TRBD1 is a possible D gene (5 bases). The germline V gene encodes CDR1 SGHDT and CDR2 YYEEEE. V lost 7 bases and J lost 8, with 15 bases in between. This CDR3 contains 12 residues. Here the CDR3 reads CASAQGGFEAFF. The CDR3 coding sequence is TGTGCCAGCGCTCAGGGCGGCTTCGAAGCTTTCTTT.

In its sample, this clonotype was seen a few times. DNA for the CDR3: TGTGCCAGCAGTTTCTTGGCAGTCATTACGAACACCGGGGAGCTGTTTTTT. This encodes CASSFLAVITNTGELFF. The chain uses TRBV12-3 or TRBV12-4 and TRBJ2-2; no clear D gene. V was cut by 3 bases and J by 0 bases, with 14 bases left in between. There are 17 residues in the CDR3.

There are a few counts of this clonotype. This chain connects TRBV24-1 to TRBJ2-3; 7 bases line up with TRBD2. Germline V gene lookup returns CDR1 KGHDR and CDR2 SFDVKD. V gave up 3 bases and J gave up 0 bases; unmatched junction bases: 2. This CDR3 region has 15 residues. The CDR3 protein is CATSDRLASTDTQYF. CDR3 coding DNA: TGTGCCACCAGTGATCGACTAGCAAGCACAGATACGCAGTATTTT.

This clonotype appeared a few times. The J gene is TRBJ2-1, the V gene TRBV5-5; D is perhaps TRBD2 (5 bases). Deletions cut 0 bases from V and 4 bases from J, with 11 bases between. Germline values: CDR1 SGHKS, CDR2 YYEKEE (reference sequence). CDR3 length equals 15 residues. The CDR3 loop reads CASSLERTAYNEQFF. CDR3 in DNA: TGTGCCAGCAGCTTGGAGCGGACTGCGTACAATGAGCAGTTCTTC.

This clonotype came up a few times. This chain connects TRBV4-1 to TRBJ2-7; no clear D. Germline-derived CDR1 and CDR2 are MGHRA and YSYEKL. The CDR3 is 13 residues long. V shed 2 bases and J shed 9 bases, with 14 bases lying between them. CDR3 sequence (DNA): TGCGCCAGCAGCCAATGGGTGGACGAGTGGCAGTACTTC. Translating gives CASSQWVDEWQYF.

CDR3 sequence: CASSQWDRSGYEQYF. Written as DNA, the CDR3 is TGTGCCAGCAGCCAGTGGGACAGGTCCGGCTACGAGCAGTACTTC. The chain couples TRBV3-1 to TRBJ2-7; TRBD1 matches at 8 bases. CDR3 length: 15 amino acids. Germline V gene sequence: CDR1 LGHDT, CDR2 YNNKEL (reference sequence). V dropped 3 bases and J dropped 3; count of bases not matched to a gene: 7.

The chain employs TRBV7-6 and TRBJ2-7, with D perhaps TRBD1 (6 bases). The CDR3 sequence is 15 residues long. CDR1 and CDR2 (germline): SGHVS, FNYEAQ. V was pared by 1 base and J by 3 bases, with 13 bases between. Written as DNA, the CDR3 is TGTGCCAGCAGCTTAGAGAGCCAGGGGTTCTACGAGCAGTACTTC. Residues: CASSLESQGFYEQYF. Supplemented by reference TRBV7-6 and TRBJ2-7, the full variable domain reads GAGVSQSPRYKVTKRGQDVALRCDPISGHVSLYWYRQALGQGPEFLTYFNYEAQQDKSGLPNDRFSAERPEGSISTLTIQRTEQRDSAMYRCASSLESQGFYEQYFGPGTRLTVT.

This sequence joins TRBV9 and TRBJ2-2, with D maybe TRBD2 (6 bases). V was pared by 3 bases and J by 8 bases, with 14 bases between. Germline V gives CDR1 SGDLS, CDR2 YYNGEE. The CDR3 length is 14 residues. In nucleotides, the CDR3 is TGTGCCAGCAGCGGAGGAGGGCCGGGAGGGGAGCTGTTTTTT. Protein sequence: CASSGGGPGGELFF.

The V and J genes are TRBV6-1 and TRBJ2-7; 8 bases are a match to TRBD2. Germline values: CDR1 MNHNS, CDR2 SASEGT. J was trimmed by 0 bases and V by 4 bases; bases with no gene match: 5. The CDR3 runs 15 residues. CDR3 nucleotides: TGTGCCAGCAGTGGAAGAGCGGGAGACTCCTACGAGCAGTACTTC. This sequence encodes CASSGRAGDSYEQYF.

This sequence joins TRBV5-1 and TRBJ1-5; no clear D gene. Germline loops: CDR1 SGHRS, CDR2 YFSETQ. The CDR3 contains 13 residues. V lost 0 bases to trimming and J lost 4 bases, with 5 bases between them. The CDR3 coding sequence is TGCGCCAGCAGCTTGGCCGTAAATCAGCCCCAGCATTTT. Its protein is CASSLAVNQPQHF. Full variable domain (missing parts from reference TRBV5-1 and TRBJ1-5): KAGVTQTPRYLIKTRGQQVTLSCSPISGHRSVSWYQQTPGQGLQFLFEYFSETQRNKGNFPGRFSGRQFSNSRSEMNVSTLELGDSALYLCASSLAVNQPQHFGDGTRLSIL.

This chain joins TRBV2 and TRBJ1-6, with TRBD1 matching 8 bases. The J segment lost 7 bases and the V segment lost 5 bases, leaving 7 bases of the junction unmatched. The CDR3 sequence is 15 residues long. CDR1 and CDR2 from the germline V gene are SNHLY and FYNNEI. This CDR3 is CASSKEDRENSPLHF. In DNA form, the CDR3 reads TGTGCCAGCAGTAAAGAGGACAGGGAGAATTCACCCCTCCACTTT. The full variable domain, completed using reference TRBV2 and TRBJ1-6, is EPEVTQTPSHQVTQMGQEVILRCVPISNHLYFYWYRQILGQKVEFLVSFYNNEISEKSEIFDDQFSVERPDGSNFTLKIRSTKLEDSAMYFCASSKEDRENSPLHFGNGTRLTVT.

The chain carries TRBV5-1 and TRBJ2-7; unclear D gene. CDR1 SGHRS and CDR2 YFSETQ come from the germline V gene. V lost 5 bases and J 0 bases, leaving 15 bases between the germline ends. This CDR3 comprises 15 residues. The CDR3 nucleotides are TGCGCCAGCAGTCAGGACGTAGGCCCCTCCTACGAGCAGTACTTC. Translation: CASSQDVGPSYEQYF.

Only a few counts were recorded for this clonotype. V is TRBV4-1 and J is TRBJ2-7, with 10 bases lining up with TRBD1. Germline CDR1 reads MGHRA; CDR2 reads YSYEKL. J lost 6 bases, V lost 1 base, and 3 bases had no gene match. This CDR3 contains 14 residues. DNA for the CDR3: TGCGCCAGCAGCCAAGCGGGACAGGGGCGCGAGCAGTACTTC. This sequence encodes CASSQAGQGREQYF.

The gene calls are TRBV5-4 and TRBJ2-1, with 8 bases matching TRBD2. The germline V gene has CDR1 SGHNT and CDR2 YYREEE (reference sequence). Losses at the gene ends were 4 bases for V and 4 bases for J; bases not matched to a gene: 1. The length of the CDR3 is 13 residues. Here the CDR3 DNA reads TGTGCCAGCAGCATAGCGGGGTACAATGAGCAGTTCTTC. It yields the protein CASSIAGYNEQFF.